Listed below are T cell receptor beta chains from one sample, sequenced in a study of blood T cell repertoires in COVID-19. Repertoires were generated with immunoSEQ multiplex PCR, while TCRdb's copy carries only in-frame clones and drops some. The sample has 150,000 to 200,000 clones, 70% to 80% seen once. The sequenced material came from PBMCs or T cells enriched from blood (not recorded which). These receptors were collected from a woman aged 50 to 60 who had recovered from COVID-19. The CDR3 runs from the conserved cysteine through the conserved F or W. A D gene is named only where the DNA matches it firmly. Only some rows state a clone size, as once, few, many or a class for expanded clones.

j_call v_call d_call clone_size cdr3_nt cdr3_aa
TRBJ1-1 TRBV27 NA NA TGTGCCAGCAGTTTGGGGGGTATGAACACTGAAGCTTTCTTT CASSLGGMNTEAFF
TRBJ2-3 TRBV7-9 TRBD1 NA TGTGCCAGCCAGGGGGCTAGCACAGATACGCAGTATTTT CASQGASTDTQYF
TRBJ2-3 TRBV28 TRBD2 NA TGTGCCAGCAGGCGGGGGGATACGCAGTATTTT CASRRGDTQYF
TRBJ1-1 TRBV15 NA NA TGTGCCACCAGCATCACAGGGAACACTGAAGCTTTCTTT CATSITGNTEAFF
TRBJ2-3 TRBV11-2 TRBD2 NA TGTGCCAGCAGTACCAGGGACTACGATTACACAGATACGCAGTATTTT CASSTRDYDYTDTQYF
TRBJ1-2 TRBV7-3 TRBD1 NA TGTGCCAGCAGCATGACAGGGCAAGGCTATGGCTACACCTTC CASSMTGQGYGYTF
TRBJ1-2 TRBV10-3 TRBD1 NA TGTGCCATCAGTGGACAGGGAAGGATCAACTATGGCTACACCTTC CAISGQGRINYGYTF
TRBJ1-2 TRBV7-3 NA NA TGTGCCAGCAGCCATGCGGGGGCGGGGAACTACACCTTC CASSHAGAGNYTF
TRBJ1-4 TRBV6-1 NA NA TGTGCCAGCAGTGAAGAGGACAGATTTAATGAAAAACTGTTTTTT CASSEEDRFNEKLFF
TRBJ2-2 TRBV24-1 TRBD2 NA TGTGCCACCAGTGAGTTGGCGGGAGCCACGAACACCGGGGAGCTGTTTTTT CATSELAGATNTGELFF
TRBJ2-5 TRBV7-2 NA NA TGTGCCAGCAGCCCCTTCTACAGGGAAGAGACCCAGTACTTC CASSPFYREETQYF
TRBJ2-1 TRBV5-1 NA NA TGCGCCAGCAGCTTGGTTAAAATGGGGGCGAATGAGCAGTTCTTC CASSLVKMGANEQFF
TRBJ2-7 TRBV4-2 TRBD2 NA TGTGCCAGCAGCCAGGGACTAGCGGAGTGGGCCTACGAGCAGTACTTC CASSQGLAEWAYEQYF
TRBJ2-1 TRBV6-4 NA NA TGTGCCAGCAGTGAAGGGGTAGCTTCATTCAATGAGCAGTTCTTC CASSEGVASFNEQFF
TRBJ2-7 TRBV6-2/TRBV6-3 NA NA TGTGCCAGCAGTTACACCGGGACCTACGAGCAGTACTTC CASSYTGTYEQYF
TRBJ2-1 TRBV4-1 NA few TGCGCCAGCAGCCAGGCCGGGGGAAGGACCAATGAGCAGTTCTTC CASSQAGGRTNEQFF
TRBJ2-2 TRBV5-6 NA few TGTGCCAGCAGCTTGAACCCCTGGGGGGCCGGGGAGCTGTTTTTT CASSLNPWGAGELFF
TRBJ2-1 TRBV19 NA NA TGTGCCAGTAGTATAATCGGGCTAGCAAATGAGCAGTTCTTC CASSIIGLANEQFF
TRBJ2-3 TRBV7-9 TRBD2 NA TGTGCCAGCAGCTTAGCGCCACTAGCGGTCCAGGATACGCAGTATTTT CASSLAPLAVQDTQYF
TRBJ2-7 TRBV4-3 TRBD1 NA TGCGCCAGCAGCCAAGACTACAGGGGGAACTCCTACGAGCAGTACTTC CASSQDYRGNSYEQYF
TRBJ1-2 TRBV19 NA NA TGTGCCAGCCACCCCCCCCCTCTACAGGTTAACTATGGCTACACCTTC CASHPPPLQVNYGYTF
TRBJ1-2 TRBV30 TRBD1 many TGTGCCTGGAGGGTACAGGGGGCCTATGGCTACACCTTC CAWRVQGAYGYTF
TRBJ2-2 TRBV7-8 NA NA TGTGCCAGCAGCGCGCTCGGCAGGGCCACCGGGGAGCTGTTTTTT CASSALGRATGELFF